These 30 T cell receptor beta chains were sequenced from one sample in a study of molecular identifiers for immune sequencing clone quantification. TCRdb ran MiXCR on the PCR reads and lists one entry per CDR3 protein. Seen here are under 650,000 distinct CDR3 sequences, 15% to 20% observed once, and the top ten hold about 0.9%. Specimen: naive CD8+ T cells from blood, with Jurkat cell RNA spiked in. Subset denoted: FACS-sorted CD8+CD4-CCR7+CD45RA+ naive T cells. The receptors derive from a human donor in good health. Some libraries in this study had Jurkat cell RNA spiked in.

To note about this clonotype: It may be a read error: a sequence one base away is much more abundant. This rearrangement joins TRBV6-5 to TRBJ1-5; D possibly corresponds to TRBD1 (5 bases). The germline V gene encodes CDR1 MNHEY and CDR2 SVGAGI. There are 13 residues in the CDR3. CDR3 in amino acids: CANSVTVYWPQHF. CDR3 nucleotides: TGTGCCAACAGTGTGACAGTCTACTGGCCCCAGCATTTT.

The table lists this clonotype with many counts. This chain connects TRBV12-3 or TRBV12-4 to TRBJ2-3, with 9 bases fitting TRBD2. V shed 1 base and J 4 bases; nucleotides not matched to a gene: 3. CDR3 size: 15 residues. In nucleotides, the CDR3 is TGTGCCAGCAGTTTAGGCGGGGGGGCCGCAGATACGCAGTATTTT. This gives the protein CASSLGGGAADTQYF.

This clonotype was counted ten times or more. The V call is TRBV11-2, the J call TRBJ2-7, with 7 nucleotides matching TRBD1. This CDR3 comprises 16 residues. After removal of 1 base from V and 0 bases from J, the junction contained 6 bases not matched to a gene. Germline CDR1 SGHAT, CDR2 FQNNGV. The CDR3 reads CASSLAGDSSSYEQYF. For the CDR3, the DNA is TGTGCCAGCAGCTTAGCCGGGGACAGTAGCTCCTACGAGCAGTACTTC.

The V and J genes are TRBV20-1 and TRBJ2-7; D unresolved. Germline CDR1 DFQATT, CDR2 SNEGSKA (reference sequence). This CDR3 contains 13 residues. V was clipped by 5 bases and J by 0 bases, with 11 bases between them. Here the CDR3 reads CSALNIDSYEQYF. CDR3 in DNA: TGCAGTGCTCTAAACATAGACTCCTACGAGCAGTACTTC.

In regard to this clonotype: A much larger clone differs by one base, so this may be a read error. The rearrangement uses TRBV30 and TRBJ1-1; tentative D call: TRBD1 (6 bases). CDR1 is GTSNPN and CDR2 is SVGIG in the germline V gene (reference sequence). The CDR3 sequence is 13 residues long. The CDR3 sequence: CAWSWEGGTVAFF. The CDR3 region has the DNA TGTGCCTGGAGCTGGGAGGGGGGCACTGTAGCTTTCTTT.

The table lists this clonotype with many counts. V and J are TRBV28 and TRBJ2-7, with a possible D match to TRBD2 (5 bases). CDR1 and CDR2 (germline): MDHEN, SYDVKM. This CDR3 is 13 amino acids long. Trimming left V 8 bases short and J 2 bases short, with 13 bases between. The CDR3 loop is CASGRDPPYEQYF. Here the CDR3 DNA reads TGTGCCAGCGGCCGGGATCCCCCCTACGAGCAGTACTTC. The entire variable domain, with the rest obtained from reference TRBV28 and TRBJ2-7, is as follows: DVKVTQSSRYLVKRTGEKVFLECVQDMDHENMFWYRQDPGLGLRLIYFSYDVKMKEKGDIPEGYSVSREKKERFSLILESASTNQTSMYLCASGRDPPYEQYFGPGTRLTVT.

Points on this clonotype: A much larger clone differs from this one at a single base, so this may be a read error. The rearrangement uses TRBV6-2 or TRBV6-3 and TRBJ2-3; 15 bases agree with TRBD2. J gave up 11 bases and V 7 bases, and 13 bases lay outside the gene matches. Germline CDR1 reads MNHEY; CDR2 reads SVGEGT. This CDR3 spans 16 amino acids. For the CDR3, the DNA is TGTGCCAGCATCACCCACGGACTAGCGGGAGGGAAGCAGCAGTATTTT. This sequence encodes CASITHGLAGGKQQYF.

The J gene is TRBJ1-3, the V gene TRBV7-2, with D unclear. CDR1 is SGHTA and CDR2 is FQGNSA in the germline V gene. The V gene lost 8 bases and the J gene lost 0 bases, with 11 bases spanning the gap. The CDR3 runs to 14 residues. The CDR3: CASQEGHSGNTIYF. In DNA, the CDR3 is TGTGCCAGCCAGGAGGGCCACTCTGGAAACACCATATATTTT.

The sample holds one count of this clonotype. A much larger clone lies one base from this, so it may be a read error. The chain employs TRBV20-1 and TRBJ2-7, with D possibly being TRBD1 (6 bases). V lost 3 bases to trimming and J lost 5 bases, with 23 bases between them. This CDR3 comprises 16 residues. In germline, CDR1 is DFQATT, CDR2 SNEGSKA (reference sequence). DNA for the CDR3: TGCAGTGCTAGCCCTAGCAGGGGTTGGTTGGGGGACGAGCAGTACTTC. This sequence encodes CSASPSRGWLGDEQYF.

This chain uses TRBV12-3 or TRBV12-4 with TRBJ2-3; the D gene is possibly TRBD2 (6 bases). The CDR3 is 20 residues long. Trimming left V 7 bases short and J 5 bases short, with 34 bases between. CDR3: CASNSNNLEIAEGWKDTQYF. DNA of the CDR3: TGTGCCAGCAATTCAAATAACCTCGAAATAGCGGAAGGATGGAAAGATACGCAGTATTTT.

There are many counts of this clonotype. The V and J genes are TRBV6-5 and TRBJ1-2; the match to TRBD1 covers 7 bases. With V trimmed by 4 bases and J by 4 bases, 3 bases remained unmatched. The CDR3 is 13 amino acids. The germline CDR1 and CDR2 sequences are MNHEY and SVGAGI. The CDR3 region is CASSWGQSYGYTF. Here the CDR3 DNA reads TGTGCCAGCAGTTGGGGACAGTCCTATGGCTACACCTTC.

This clonotype was detected ten times or more. The gene calls are TRBV7-9 and TRBJ2-3; D unresolved. Germline V CDR1 and CDR2: SEHNR, FQNEAQ (reference sequence). V lost 2 bases, J lost 0 bases, and 9 bases lay in between. There are 15 residues in the CDR3. The CDR3 DNA reads as TGTGCCAGCAGCTTATTCCAGACTAGCACAGATACGCAGTATTTT. Protein: CASSLFQTSTDTQYF.

For this clonotype: This could be a read error, since a much larger clone is one nucleotide away. The chain couples TRBV20-1 to TRBJ2-6; tentatively, D is TRBD2 (6 bases). The CDR3 length is 13 residues. Germline assignment: CDR1 DFQATT and CDR2 SNEGSKA (reference sequence). The CDR3 loop reads CSARGTGANVRTF. The CDR3 DNA sequence: TGCAGTGCTAGGGGGACTGGGGCCAACGTCCGGACTTTC.

This clonotype was counted a few times. V is TRBV9 and J is TRBJ2-5; tentative D call: TRBD2 (6 bases). Looked up from germline, CDR1 is SGDLS and CDR2 is YYNGEE. Trimming stripped 4 bases from V and 1 base from J, with 17 bases between. The CDR3 is 16 amino acids. The CDR3 sequence: CASSPQVLGGQETQYF. Here the CDR3 DNA reads TGTGCCAGCAGCCCACAGGTCCTGGGGGGCCAAGAGACCCAGTACTTC.

This clonotype was seen a few times. A much larger clone lies a single base off, so this may be a read error. The chain joins TRBV4-1 to TRBJ2-2, with D perhaps TRBD2 (6 bases). Germline loops: CDR1 MGHRA, CDR2 YSYEKL. The CDR3 runs to 13 residues. CDR3 sequence reads: CASSHPATGGLFF. As DNA, the CDR3 is TGCGCCAGCAGCCATCCAGCCACCGGGGGGCTGTTTTTT.

This clonotype was found many times. The chain links TRBV20-1 to TRBJ1-5; 8 positions match TRBD1. Germline V CDR1 and CDR2: DFQATT, SNEGSKA (reference sequence). J gave up 0 bases and V 1 base, and 14 bases lay outside the gene matches. The CDR3 spans 19 residues. The CDR3 is CSARGGQGGGFYSNQPQHF. CDR3 sequence (DNA): TGCAGTGCTAGAGGCGGACAGGGAGGGGGATTTTATAGCAATCAGCCCCAGCATTTT.

As regards this clonotype: This clone may be a read error of a much larger clone one base away. This chain joins TRBV11-1 and TRBJ2-5; 12 bases are shared with TRBD2. The V segment lost 5 bases and the J segment 4 bases; nucleotides outside the gene matches: 5. This CDR3 has 15 amino acids. Germline V gene data show CDR1 as SGHAT and CDR2 as FQDESV (reference sequence). The CDR3 coding sequence is TGTGCCAGCAGCCCGGCTAGCGGGGGGGCAGAGACCCAGTACTTC. Translating gives CASSPASGGAETQYF.

This clonotype came up many times. This CDR3 reads CASRLTRNEQFF. The CDR3 DNA sequence: TGTGCCAGCAGACTAACTAGAAATGAGCAGTTCTTC. The rearrangement joins TRBV5-6 to TRBJ2-1; D is possibly TRBD2 (5 bases). This CDR3 comprises 12 residues. The V gene's germline CDR1 is SGHDT and CDR2 YYEEEE. Trimming left V 5 bases short and J 7 bases short, with 10 bases between. Supplemented by reference TRBV5-6 and TRBJ2-1, the full variable domain reads DAGVTQSPTHLIKTRGQQVTLRCSPKSGHDTVSWYQQALGQGPQFIFQYYEEEERQRGNFPDRFSGHQFPNYSSELNVNALLLGDSALYLCASRLTRNEQFFGPGTRLTVL.

As for this clonotype: This may stem from a read error, because a much larger clone lies one nucleotide away. This chain joins TRBV20-1 and TRBJ1-5, with D uncertain. Trimming shortened V by 2 bases and J by 5 bases, and 19 bases separated the two germline ends. Germline CDR1 DFQATT, CDR2 SNEGSKA (reference sequence). The CDR3 is 16 amino acids. CDR3 protein: CSARNNLEGLDQPQHF. The CDR3 DNA reads TGCAGTGCTAGAAATAACCTCGAGGGATTAGATCAGCCCCAGCATTTT.

The chain employs TRBV12-3 or TRBV12-4 and TRBJ2-7, with D possibly matching TRBD1 (6 bases). Trimming stripped 2 bases from V and 3 bases from J, with 11 bases between. The CDR3 runs 14 residues. CDR3 bases: TGTGCCAGCAGTTTATCGGGACATATCTACGAGCAGTACTTC. Translating it yields CASSLSGHIYEQYF.

This clonotype has more than one count but fewer than ten. The chain links TRBV19 to TRBJ2-1; tentative D call: TRBD2 (6 bases). Trimming removed 3 bases from V and 4 bases from J, with 16 bases in between. The germline gives CDR1 LNHDA, CDR2 SQIVND (reference sequence). The CDR3 has 16 amino acids. CDR3 loop: CASSIGGVNTYNEQFF. The CDR3 DNA sequence: TGTGCCAGTAGTATCGGAGGGGTAAACACATACAATGAGCAGTTCTTC.

Regarding this clonotype: This may be a read error, as it is one base from a much larger clone. The V and J genes are TRBV9 and TRBJ2-6; D is perhaps TRBD2 (7 bases). V lost 4 bases and J lost 0, with 20 bases in between. The CDR3 has 19 residues. Germline CDR1 reads SGDLS; CDR2 reads YYNGEE. CDR3 nucleotide sequence: TGTGCCAGCAGCATAGAGACGGGGGGCTCGCCCTCTGGGGCCAACGTCCTGACTTTC. Encoded protein: CASSIETGGSPSGANVLTF.

The table lists this clonotype with many counts. The chain couples TRBV27 to TRBJ2-3, with 13 bases matching TRBD2. Germline V CDR1 and CDR2: MNHEY, SMNVEV (reference sequence). J was trimmed by 1 base and V by 4 bases; bases with no gene match: 14. The CDR3 contains 20 residues. The CDR3 loop is CASSSRTGHGLAGGTDTQYF. The CDR3 bases are TGTGCCAGCAGTTCCAGGACAGGGCATGGACTAGCGGGAGGCACAGATACGCAGTATTTT.

A few counts support this clonotype. The CDR3 DNA is TGTGCCAGCAGTTTAGGTTTGAGCTCCTACAATGAGCAGTTCTTC. Protein: CASSLGLSSYNEQFF. This rearrangement joins TRBV27 to TRBJ2-1, with D unresolved. V was pared by 2 bases and J by 0 bases, with 8 bases between. Germline CDR1 and CDR2: MNHEY and SMNVEV (reference sequence). The length of the CDR3 is 15 residues.

The sample holds a few counts of this clonotype. This may arise from a read error, as a much more abundant clone is one base away. Without the conserved terminal phenylalanine or tryptophan, this CDR3 likely stems from a read error. This chain joins TRBV7-9 and TRBJ2-2, with 10 bases lining up with TRBD2. The CDR3 consists of 16 residues. The germline V gene encodes CDR1 SEHNR and CDR2 FQNEAQ (reference sequence). Trimming cost V 6 bases and J 4 bases; bases outside gene matches: 8. CDR3 bases: TGTGCCAGCAGTTTCGGACTAGCGGAGGTCACCGGGGAGCTGTTTTTG. Its translation is CASSFGLAEVTGELFL.

There are a few counts of this clonotype. This sequence may be a read error, since a much larger clone differs from it by one base. The rearrangement joins TRBV7-9 to TRBJ2-7; 10 bases map to TRBD2. This CDR3 region has 16 residues. V lost 5 bases to trimming and J lost 4 bases; unmatched junction nucleotides: 11. Germline-derived CDR1 and CDR2 are SEHNR and FQNEAQ (reference sequence). CDR3 loop: CASSPSLAGAVYEQYF. CDR3 DNA: TGTGCCAGCAGCCCGAGTCTAGCGGGGGCCGTATACGAGCAGTACTTC. The full variable domain, completed using reference TRBV7-9 and TRBJ2-7, is DTGVSQNPRHKITKRGQNVTFRCDPISEHNRLYWYRQTLGQGPEFLTYFQNEAQLEKSRLLSDRFSAERPKGSFSTLEIQRTEQGDSAMYLCASSPSLAGAVYEQYFGPGTRLTVT.

This clonotype was detected ten times or more. The chain joins TRBV7-9 to TRBJ1-1; D is unresolved. The CDR3 extends over 12 amino acids. The germline CDR1 and CDR2 sequences are SEHNR and FQNEAQ (reference sequence). V lost 2 bases to trimming and J lost 3 bases, with 4 bases between them. The CDR3 DNA is TGTGCCAGCAGCTTATTCCACACTGAAGCTTTCTTT. Its translation: CASSLFHTEAFF.

Turning to this clonotype: This could be a read error, since a much larger clone is one nucleotide away. This chain connects TRBV6-1 to TRBJ1-2; 7 bases line up with TRBD1. This CDR3 spans 14 amino acids. In germline, CDR1 is MNHNS, CDR2 SASEGT. As DNA, the CDR3 is TGTGCCAGCCAAGGGGGCCCTAACTTCTATGGCTTCACCTTC. As protein: CASQGGPNFYGFTF.

Of note for this clonotype: One end of the junction is discordant with germline, which a read error may explain. The chain combines TRBV28 with TRBJ2-7, with TRBD2 matching over 10 bases. Looked up from germline, CDR1 is MDHEN and CDR2 is SYDVKM. The CDR3 extends over 16 amino acids. The CDR3: CAGSAQTSSGSREQYF. The CDR3 nucleotides read TGTGCCGGCAGTGCCCAGACTTCTAGCGGGAGCCGCGAGCAGTACTTC.

Remarks on this clonotype: A much larger clone is a single base away; this may be a read error. V is TRBV2 and J is TRBJ2-3; D may be TRBD1 (5 bases). The V gene lost 5 bases and the J gene lost 2 bases, with 14 bases spanning the gap. The germline CDR1 and CDR2 sequences are SNHLY and FYNNEI. The CDR3 runs to 15 residues. CDR3 amino acids: CASSTWGRPTDTQYF. The CDR3 region has the DNA TGTGCCAGCAGTACCTGGGGCCGGCCCACAGATACGCAGTATTTT.